One sample yielded the 24 T cell receptor beta chains listed below, sequenced in a study of blood T cells in healthy people across ages. Sample-barcoded 5' priming and a J-beta primer mix drove a second PCR of roughly 6 to 12 cycles. TCRdb re-called the 5' RACE reads through MiXCR, storing one row per CDR3 protein. The profile shows 750,000 to 950,000 distinct CDR3 sequences, 20% to 30% of them singletons. The data were also submitted as part of a second study, on T cells of mothers and their children.

Material: blood. The receptors were gathered from a boy younger than 18 in good health.

The chain joins TRBV28 to TRBJ2-3; TRBD2 aligns across 7 bases. The CDR3 sequence is 16 residues long. From germline, CDR1 is MDHEN and CDR2 SYDVKM. V was pared by 3 bases and J by 4 bases, with 10 bases of the junction left unmatched. The CDR3 protein is CASSLSSGVLADTQYF. DNA of the CDR3: TGTGCCAGCAGTTTGTCGAGCGGGGTCCTCGCAGATACGCAGTATTTT.

This clonotype was counted between two and nine times. The chain uses TRBV20-1 and TRBJ2-1; D possibly matches TRBD1 or TRBD2 (6 bases each). CDR1 is DFQATT and CDR2 is SNEGSKA in the germline V gene (reference sequence). This CDR3 region has 17 residues. The germline V and J ends were trimmed by 0 bases and 0 bases, with 15 bases remaining between them. The CDR3 sequence: CSARDLTGASSYNEQFF. For the CDR3, the DNA is TGCAGTGCTAGAGACCTCACGGGGGCTAGCTCCTACAATGAGCAGTTCTTC.

There are a few counts of this clonotype. The chain links TRBV6-5 to TRBJ2-5; weak D call: TRBD2 (5 bases). Trimming shortened V by 2 bases and J by 5 bases, and 18 bases separated the two germline ends. Germline CDR1 MNHEY, CDR2 SVGAGI. The CDR3 consists of 16 residues. CDR3 amino acids: CASSYGPLSGGETQYF. CDR3 in DNA: TGTGCCAGCAGTTACGGACCTCTCAGCGGTGGGGAGACCCAGTACTTC.

This clonotype was counted between two and nine times. The chain combines TRBV5-6 with TRBJ2-5; TRBD2 matches 8 bases. The J call could be wrong; TRBJ2-1 is a better fit for the DNA end. Germline CDR1 reads SGHDT; CDR2 reads YYEEEE. The length of the CDR3 is 16 residues. This CDR3 reads CASSFSSGGASNEQFF. In nucleotides, the CDR3 is TGTGCCAGCAGCTTTTCGAGCGGGGGAGCCTCCAATGAGCAGTTCTTC.

The rearrangement links TRBV6-6 to TRBJ1-6, with 7 bases lining up with TRBD1. The CDR3 sequence is 16 residues long. CDR1 is MNHNY, CDR2 SVGAGI, per germline (reference sequence). V shed 6 bases, J shed 7 bases, and the junction held 12 bases outside the gene matches. The CDR3 here is CASSRRQGARNSPLHF. The CDR3 DNA reads as TGTGCCAGCAGCCGCCGACAGGGAGCCCGGAATTCACCCCTCCACTTT.

V gene TRBV20-1 combines with J gene TRBJ1-4; D unresolved. The length of the CDR3 is 14 residues. CDR1 is DFQATT and CDR2 is SNEGSKA in the germline V gene (reference sequence). Trimming shortened V by 6 bases and J by 0 bases, and 11 bases separated the two germline ends. The chain's CDR3 is CSAEPGSTNEKLFF. Here the CDR3 DNA reads TGCAGTGCAGAGCCGGGCTCAACTAATGAAAAACTGTTTTTT.

V is TRBV4-2 and J is TRBJ2-5; D unclear. Judging by the DNA end, TRBJ2-1 fits better; the J call may be wrong. The germline gives CDR1 LGHNA, CDR2 YNFKEQ. The CDR3 has 12 residues. Here the CDR3 reads CASSQDANEQFF. The CDR3 region has the DNA TGTGCCAGCAGCCAAGACGCCAATGAGCAGTTCTTC.

The table lists this clonotype with many counts. The V gene is TRBV24-1, the J gene TRBJ2-5, with D uncertain. Germline CDR1 is KGHDR and CDR2 is SFDVKD. The CDR3 is 11 residues long. Trimming stripped 5 bases from V and 4 bases from J, with 4 bases between. For the CDR3, the DNA is TGTGCCACCAGTGCCGGAGAGACCCAGTACTTC. Its protein product is CATSAGETQYF.

CDR3 coding DNA: TGCAGCGTTGAGACAGTAAATTACAATGAGCAGTTCTTC. Translating gives CSVETVNYNEQFF. This chain connects TRBV29-1 to TRBJ2-1, with a weak D call TRBD1 (5 bases). V was cut by 3 bases and J by 4 bases, with 10 bases left in between. The germline V gene has CDR1 SQVTM and CDR2 ANQGSEA. This CDR3 spans 13 amino acids.

The chain is built from TRBV11-2 and TRBJ1-1; no firm D call. V was clipped by 0 bases and J by 0 bases, with 14 bases between them. Germline CDR1 reads SGHAT; CDR2 reads FQNNGV. The CDR3 covers 17 residues. The CDR3 sequence is CASSLDLPLGMNTEAFF. CDR3 in DNA: TGTGCCAGCAGCTTAGATCTCCCACTAGGAATGAACACTGAAGCTTTCTTT.

This clonotype was observed a few times. The CDR3 DNA reads TGTGCCAGCAGCACCTCCGGGACTAGGAACACCGGGGAGCTGTTTTTT. It codes for CASSTSGTRNTGELFF. The V call is TRBV7-3, the J call TRBJ2-2; TRBD2 agrees at 8 bases. The CDR3 consists of 16 residues. Germline CDR1 SGHTA, CDR2 FQGTGA. The ends lost 5 bases at V and 1 base at J; junction bases unmatched: 6.

In nucleotides, the CDR3 is TGTGCCAGCAGTCCCGCTCAGGGAAGCTATGGCTACACCTTC. Its protein product is CASSPAQGSYGYTF. The rearrangement uses TRBV28 and TRBJ1-2, with D maybe TRBD1 (5 bases). Germline V lookup: CDR1 MDHEN, CDR2 SYDVKM. The CDR3 runs 14 residues. The ends were cut back, 5 bases at V and 4 bases at J, with 14 bases in the middle.

This sequence joins TRBV7-8 and TRBJ2-7; tentatively, D is TRBD2 (5 bases). The CDR3 runs 16 residues. Trimming left V 3 bases short and J 6 bases short, with 21 bases between. CDR1 and CDR2 from the germline V gene are SGHVS and FQNEAQ. The chain's CDR3 is CASSFSGRGGQSEQYF. The CDR3 region has the DNA TGTGCCAGCAGCTTTTCAGGTCGAGGCGGGCAAAGCGAGCAGTACTTC.

V is TRBV28 and J is TRBJ2-6, with TRBD2 as a possible D gene (6 bases). The CDR3 has 17 residues. The V gene lost 6 bases and the J gene lost 0 bases, with 15 bases spanning the gap. Germline CDR1 is MDHEN and CDR2 is SYDVKM. The CDR3, as DNA: TGTGCCAGCAGCGGGCGGGACGGCACCTCTGGGGCCAACGTCCTGACTTTC. Its translation is CASSGRDGTSGANVLTF.

The genes are TRBV6-1 and TRBJ1-3; D remains unclear. CDR1 and CDR2 from the germline V gene are MNHNS and SASEGT. V dropped 0 bases and J dropped 0 bases, with 9 bases sitting between them. This CDR3 is built from 16 residues. CDR3 residues: CASSEALRRSGNTIYF. Written as DNA, the CDR3 is TGTGCCAGCAGTGAAGCGCTTCGTCGCTCTGGAAACACCATATATTTT.

J is TRBJ1-1 and V is TRBV12-3 or TRBV12-4; D is uncertain. V was cut by 2 bases and J by 4 bases, with 5 bases left in between. This CDR3 comprises 12 residues. CDR3 region: CASSLSPTEAFF. CDR3 DNA sequence: TGTGCCAGCAGTTTAAGCCCCACTGAAGCTTTCTTT.

This clonotype was seen just once. The chain has TRBV5-1 and TRBJ2-5; TRBD1 might be the D (5 bases). Judging by the DNA end, TRBJ2-1 fits better; the J call may be wrong. Germline-derived CDR1 and CDR2 are SGHRS and YFSETQ. This CDR3 region has 15 residues. Here the CDR3 DNA reads TGCGCCAGCAGCTTAGGGTGGGGCAAAGCGAATGAGCAGTTCTTC. It codes for CASSLGWGKANEQFF.

This clonotype occurred a few times. The chain is built from TRBV5-1 and TRBJ1-4, with D unresolved. Germline-derived CDR1 and CDR2 are SGHRS and YFSETQ. V was trimmed by 0 bases and J by 11 bases, leaving 11 bases between them. This CDR3 has 13 residues. CDR3 region: CASSLEGGVKLFF. The CDR3 DNA reads as TGCGCCAGCAGCTTGGAGGGCGGGGTGAAACTGTTTTTT.

J is TRBJ2-7 and V is TRBV20-1; 7 bases align to TRBD1. Germline CDR1 reads DFQATT; CDR2 reads SNEGSKA (reference sequence). The V segment lost 2 bases and the J segment 0 bases; nucleotides outside the gene matches: 7. CDR3 length: 15 amino acids. As DNA, the CDR3 is TGCAGTGCTAGATTTCGTGGGGACAGCTCCTACGAGCAGTACTTC. Translation: CSARFRGDSSYEQYF.

This chain joins TRBV29-1 and TRBJ2-1; 7 bases are a match to TRBD2. Germline V CDR1 and CDR2: SQVTM, ANQGSEA. CDR3 length equals 14 residues. V gave up 2 bases and J gave up 3 bases; unmatched junction bases: 4. The CDR3 bases are TGCAGCGTTGAATCCAGCGGGATCTACAATGAGCAGTTCTTC. Translating it yields CSVESSGIYNEQFF.

J is TRBJ2-5 and V is TRBV7-9; 10 bases align to TRBD2. Trimming took 3 bases from V and 0 from J; bases not matched to a gene: 4. The CDR3 is 16 residues long. Looked up from germline, CDR1 is SEHNR and CDR2 is FQNEAQ (reference sequence). The CDR3 spells CASSFGTSVNQETQYF. The CDR3 DNA follows: TGTGCCAGCAGCTTCGGGACTAGCGTGAACCAAGAGACCCAGTACTTC.

This sequence joins TRBV3-1 and TRBJ1-2, with D perhaps TRBD1 (6 bases). The germline V gene encodes CDR1 LGHDT and CDR2 YNNKEL (reference sequence). Trimming pared 3 bases from V and 4 bases from J, leaving 15 bases between. The CDR3 loop spans 15 amino acids. The DNA for the CDR3 is TGTGCCAGCAGCCAGGGGGCCCGGCGGGCCTATGGCTACACCTTC. Its protein product is CASSQGARRAYGYTF.

The chain links TRBV20-1 to TRBJ2-4; TRBD1 agrees at 9 bases. With 6 bases clipped from V and 1 base from J, the junction kept 13 bases outside the gene matches. Germline V gives CDR1 DFQATT, CDR2 SNEGSKA (reference sequence). The CDR3 spans 17 residues. The CDR3 coding sequence is TGCAGTGCGCATCCGGGACAGGGACGCGGCGCCAAAAACATTCAGTACTTC. It translates to CSAHPGQGRGAKNIQYF.

The chain is built from TRBV2 and TRBJ1-4, with D perhaps matching TRBD1 (6 bases). V lost 2 bases, J lost 2 bases, and 15 bases lay in between. CDR3 length: 17 residues. CDR1 and CDR2 from the germline V gene are SNHLY and FYNNEI. This chain's CDR3 is CASSELPPGATNEKLFF. CDR3 nucleotide sequence: TGTGCCAGCAGTGAATTACCTCCGGGGGCGACTAATGAAAAACTGTTTTTT.